The 22 T cell receptor beta chains below come from one sample, sequenced in a study of shared clonotypes between healthy human individuals. Assay: immunoSEQ multiplex PCR; the TCRdb copy retains only in-frame clones and omits some. The data show approximately 1.5 million clones, under 99% seen once. The specimen was naive CD4+ T cells sorted from blood. Documented subset: CD45RA+ positively selected. The receptors derive from a man aged 30-40 years in good health.

The chain links TRBV19 to TRBJ2-7; D uncertain. Trimming removed 0 bases from V and 3 bases from J, with 12 bases in between. Germline assignment: CDR1 LNHDA and CDR2 SQIVND (reference sequence). The CDR3 contains 15 residues. The CDR3 DNA reads TGTGCCAGTAGTATAGAGGCCCAACGAAACTACGAGCAGTACTTC. This codes for CASSIEAQRNYEQYF.

This chain uses TRBV27 with TRBJ2-7; possibly TRBD2 for D (6 bases). The CDR3 loop spans 16 amino acids. The germline CDR1 and CDR2 sequences are MNHEY and SMNVEV (reference sequence). Trimming stripped 6 bases from V and 3 bases from J, with 21 bases between. The CDR3 DNA sequence: TGTGCCAGCAGCTCAGGCGGGGCCTTAAACTTCTACGAGCAGTACTTC. Translation: CASSSGGALNFYEQYF.

The V call is TRBV27, the J call TRBJ2-6, with unresolved D. CDR3 length: 14 residues. The germline V and J ends were trimmed by 4 bases and 2 bases, with 6 bases remaining between them. Per the germline V gene, CDR1 is MNHEY and CDR2 is SMNVEV (reference sequence). CDR3 residues: CASSSGTGANVLTF. Here the CDR3 DNA reads TGTGCCAGCAGTTCGGGTACTGGGGCCAACGTCCTGACTTTC.

The genes are TRBV9 and TRBJ2-5; TRBD1 might be the D (6 bases). V lost 7 bases and J 3 bases, leaving 28 bases between the germline ends. The germline V gene encodes CDR1 SGDLS and CDR2 YYNGEE. The CDR3 sequence is 18 residues long. DNA for the CDR3: TGTGCCAGCTCCCACAGAGTGAAAAGACAGGTAGGTGAAGAGACCCAGTACTTC. It encodes CASSHRVKRQVGEETQYF. Full variable domain (rest looked up from reference TRBV9 and TRBJ2-5): DSGVTQTPKHLITATGQRVTLRCSPRSGDLSVYWYQQSLDQGLQFLIQYYNGEERAKGNILERFSAQQFPDLHSELNLSSLELGDSALYFCASSHRVKRQVGEETQYFGPGTRLLVL.

The J gene is TRBJ2-7, the V gene TRBV7-8, with TRBD2 identical over 10 bases. Germline assignment: CDR1 SGHVS and CDR2 FQNEAQ. This CDR3 spans 13 amino acids. Losses at the gene ends were 3 bases for V and 7 bases for J; bases not matched to a gene: 3. The CDR3 region is CASSFTSGMEQYF. Written as DNA, the CDR3 is TGTGCCAGCAGCTTCACTAGCGGGATGGAGCAGTACTTC.

The gene calls are TRBV19 and TRBJ2-6; D unclear. V lost 3 bases and J 1 base, leaving 13 bases between the germline ends. The CDR3 is 17 residues long. The germline gives CDR1 LNHDA, CDR2 SQIVND (reference sequence). The CDR3 bases are TGTGCCAGTAGTATCTCTGAACACGTTTCTGGGGCCAACGTCCTGACTTTC. Protein sequence: CASSISEHVSGANVLTF.

V and J are TRBV6-5 and TRBJ1-2, with D possibly being TRBD1 (6 bases). This CDR3 has 12 residues. V was cut by 6 bases and J by 8 bases, with 13 bases left in between. CDR1 is MNHEY, CDR2 SVGAGI, per germline. CDR3 protein: CASSWGAGGYTF. The CDR3, as DNA: TGTGCCAGCAGCTGGGGGGCTGGAGGCTACACCTTC.

V and J are TRBV5-1 and TRBJ1-1; D might be TRBD1 (5 bases). The CDR3 consists of 14 residues. From germline, CDR1 is SGHRS and CDR2 YFSETQ. V lost 4 bases and J lost 4, with 14 bases in between. CDR3 coding DNA: TGCGCCAGCAGCCCAGTAGGGGTGGGCACTGAAGCTTTCTTT. As protein: CASSPVGVGTEAFF.

This chain connects TRBV2 to TRBJ1-5; tentatively, D is TRBD1 (6 bases). This CDR3 is built from 13 residues. Germline values: CDR1 SNHLY, CDR2 FYNNEI. Trimming took 3 bases from V and 4 from J, leaving 7 bases between them. CDR3 nucleotide sequence: TGTGCCAGCAGTGACGACAGGAATCAGCCCCAGCATTTT. It specifies CASSDDRNQPQHF.

The V call is TRBV7-6, the J call TRBJ2-7; tentative D call: TRBD2 (5 bases). The CDR3 sequence is 14 residues long. Germline V gene sequence: CDR1 SGHVS, CDR2 FNYEAQ. V dropped 1 base and J dropped 5 bases, with 12 bases sitting between them. As DNA, the CDR3 is TGTGCCAGCAGCTTAGTTGGGAGCCCTGACGAGCAGTACTTC. Protein product: CASSLVGSPDEQYF.

Of note for this clone: Different DNA sequences within this sample yield the same CDR3. The V gene is TRBV5-1, the J gene TRBJ1-1, with 9 bases that match TRBD1. Germline V gene lookup returns CDR1 SGHRS and CDR2 YFSETQ. J was trimmed by 5 bases and V by 2 bases; bases with no gene match: 4. The CDR3 spans 14 residues. This chain's CDR3 is CASSLGQGWTEAFF. The CDR3 bases are TGCGCCAGCAGCTTAGGACAGGGGTGGACTGAAGCTTTCTTT.

The chain couples TRBV5-5 to TRBJ2-7; D is uncertain. Between the trimmed V and J ends, which lost 2 bases and 4 bases, there was a span of 7 bases. Germline CDR1 reads SGHKS; CDR2 reads YYEKEE (reference sequence). The CDR3 contains 12 residues. DNA of the CDR3: TGTGCCAGCAGCTTAAGTGGTTACGAGCAGTACTTC. It encodes CASSLSGYEQYF. The whole variable domain, remainder taken from reference TRBV5-5 and TRBJ2-7, is DAGVTQSPTHLIKTRGQQVTLRCSPISGHKSVSWYQQVLGQGPQFIFQYYEKEERGRGNFPDRFSARQFPNYSSELNVNALLLGDSALYLCASSLSGYEQYFGPGTRLTVT.

V usage is TRBV9 and J usage is TRBJ2-5, with 9 bases matching TRBD2. Germline CDR1 and CDR2: SGDLS and YYNGEE. Trimming cost V 2 bases and J 1 base; bases outside gene matches: 9. This CDR3 comprises 17 residues. The CDR3 DNA follows: TGTGCCAGCAGCGTCTCCGGCGGGACTAGCCTCCAAGAGACCCAGTACTTC. Its translation: CASSVSGGTSLQETQYF.

The chain has TRBV27 and TRBJ2-1; D is perhaps TRBD2 (6 bases). Trimming pared 5 bases from V and 4 bases from J, leaving 15 bases between. Germline V gene lookup returns CDR1 MNHEY and CDR2 SMNVEV (reference sequence). There are 15 residues in the CDR3. CDR3 protein: CASSMTGEAYNEQFF. In DNA form, the CDR3 reads TGTGCCAGCAGTATGACGGGAGAGGCTTACAATGAGCAGTTCTTC.

The V gene is TRBV29-1, the J gene TRBJ2-7; D not certain. This CDR3 spans 11 amino acids. Germline V CDR1 and CDR2: SQVTM, ANQGSEA. Trimming cost V 0 bases and J 4 bases, with 4 bases left between them. The CDR3 bases are TGCAGCGTTGAAGATGAATACGAGCAGTACTTC. Protein sequence: CSVEDEYEQYF.

This chain links TRBV28 with TRBJ1-5; TRBD1 matches at 7 bases. V shed 5 bases and J 2 bases; nucleotides not matched to a gene: 12. The CDR3 spans 17 residues. The germline CDR1 and CDR2 sequences are MDHEN and SYDVKM. CDR3 in amino acids: CASSPATGLGGNQPQHF. The CDR3 DNA reads TGTGCCAGCAGTCCTGCGACAGGGTTGGGCGGCAATCAGCCCCAGCATTTT. Together with reference TRBV28 and TRBJ1-5, the CDR3 gives the full variable domain: DVKVTQSSRYLVKRTGEKVFLECVQDMDHENMFWYRQDPGLGLRLIYFSYDVKMKEKGDIPEGYSVSREKKERFSLILESASTNQTSMYLCASSPATGLGGNQPQHFGDGTRLSIL.

The chain is built from TRBV19 and TRBJ2-5, with D uncertain. CDR1 and CDR2 (germline): LNHDA, SQIVND (reference sequence). The V end lost 3 bases, the J end lost 2 bases, and 10 bases lay between the germline ends. The CDR3 length is 14 residues. CDR3: CASSIGGRQETQYF. The CDR3 bases are TGTGCCAGTAGTATTGGTGGCAGACAAGAGACCCAGTACTTC.

In the case of this clone: An end of the junction does not agree with germline; a read error may underlie this. The V call is TRBV18, the J call TRBJ2-6, with D perhaps TRBD1 or TRBD2 (6 bases each). CDR3 length equals 19 residues. Looked up from germline, CDR1 is KGHSH and CDR2 is LQKENI. DNA for the CDR3: TGTGCCAGCTCACCAGGCGGGACAAGGCTACGCTCTGGTGCCAACGTCCTGACTTTC. Amino acid sequence: CASSPGGTRLRSGANVLTF.

The chain joins TRBV5-1 to TRBJ2-1, with 14 bases aligning to TRBD2. The CDR3 loop spans 16 amino acids. V gave up 2 bases and J gave up 9 bases; unmatched junction bases: 7. Germline V gives CDR1 SGHRS, CDR2 YFSETQ. CDR3 nucleotide sequence: TGCGCCAGCAGCTTAGCGGGACTAGCGGGAGAGGGTGAGCAGTTCTTC. The encoded protein is CASSLAGLAGEGEQFF.

The chain links TRBV5-1 to TRBJ1-1; TRBD1 might be the D (5 bases). Germline values: CDR1 SGHRS, CDR2 YFSETQ. CDR3 length: 15 residues. V was shortened by 0 bases and J by 5 bases, with 14 bases between the two germline ends. The CDR3 DNA follows: TGCGCCAGCAGCTTGGGCGGCCAGGGAAAGACTGAAGCTTTCTTT. Translating it yields CASSLGGQGKTEAFF.

The V call is TRBV5-1, the J call TRBJ1-5; 8 bases line up with TRBD1. The V segment lost 0 bases and the J segment 4 bases; nucleotides outside the gene matches: 12. The CDR3 consists of 18 residues. Germline-derived CDR1 and CDR2 are SGHRS and YFSETQ. The CDR3 region is CASSLDPLRQGQNQPQHF. CDR3 bases: TGCGCCAGCAGCTTGGATCCCCTCAGACAGGGGCAAAATCAGCCCCAGCATTTT.

The chain links TRBV9 to TRBJ2-2; D is ambiguous. Germline V gene sequence: CDR1 SGDLS, CDR2 YYNGEE. V was cut by 1 base and J by 2 bases, with 12 bases left in between. The CDR3 loop spans 16 amino acids. The CDR3 DNA is TGTGCCAGCAGCGTATCCGCGGACCCTAACACCGGGGAGCTGTTTTTT. It yields the protein CASSVSADPNTGELFF.